The 27 T cell receptor beta chains listed next were all sequenced from one sample in a study of blood T cell repertoires in COVID-19. The protocol was immunoSEQ multiplex PCR, while the TCRdb copy is restricted to in-frame clones and leaves out a portion. The sample holds roughly 200,000 clones, roughly nine tenths seen once. Sequenced material: PBMCs or T cells enriched from blood (not recorded which). Receptor source: a woman aged 45-59 years in a cohort exposed to, infected with or recovered from COVID-19 (not recorded which).

V usage is TRBV3-1 (or the pseudogene TRBV3-2) and J usage is TRBJ2-1, with a weak D call TRBD2 (6 bases). CDR1 LGHDT and CDR2 YNNKEL come from the germline V gene (reference sequence). The CDR3 consists of 18 residues. Trimming stripped 0 bases from V and 8 bases from J, with 23 bases between. The CDR3 DNA is TGTGCCAGCAGCCAAGATCAAGAGAGGAGGGCGGACTCGGATGAGCAGTTCTTC. Translated, it gives CASSQDQERRADSDEQFF.

This chain joins TRBV6-5 and TRBJ1-1; D is perhaps TRBD1 (6 bases). The V gene's germline CDR1 is MNHEY and CDR2 SVGAGI. V lost 2 bases to trimming and J lost 1 base, with 8 bases between them. The CDR3 loop spans 14 amino acids. The CDR3 spells CASSYDRPNTEAFF. The CDR3 DNA reads as TGTGCCAGCAGTTACGACAGGCCGAACACTGAAGCTTTCTTT.

This rearrangement joins TRBV28 to TRBJ1-4; D perhaps matches TRBD1 (5 bases). The CDR3 is 14 amino acids. Trimming took off 2 bases at V and 7 bases at J, with 11 bases between the two ends. Germline CDR1 is MDHEN and CDR2 is SYDVKM. The CDR3 DNA sequence: TGTGCCAGCAGTTTAGCGGGGAGGGGTGAAAAACTGTTTTTT. Its translation is CASSLAGRGEKLFF. The variable domain in full, with the rest retrieved from reference TRBV28 and TRBJ1-4, is DVKVTQSSRYLVKRTGEKVFLECVQDMDHENMFWYRQDPGLGLRLIYFSYDVKMKEKGDIPEGYSVSREKKERFSLILESASTNQTSMYLCASSLAGRGEKLFFGSGTQLSVL.

This chain connects TRBV7-2 to TRBJ1-5; 8 bases map to TRBD1. The germline V gene encodes CDR1 SGHTA and CDR2 FQGNSA. With 1 base clipped from V and 5 bases from J, the junction kept 1 base outside the gene matches. The CDR3 contains 14 residues. CDR3 bases: TGTGCCAGCAGCTTAGACAGGGGGGATCAGCCCCAGCATTTT. It encodes CASSLDRGDQPQHF.

On this clone itself: This sample also contains other DNA sequences that code for the same CDR3. The rearrangement uses TRBV10-3 and TRBJ2-6, with 10 bases matching TRBD2. This CDR3 is built from 17 residues. Losses at the gene ends were 7 bases for V and 4 bases for J; bases not matched to a gene: 10. Germline V gene sequence: CDR1 ENHRY, CDR2 SYGVKD. CDR3 nucleotides: TGTGCCATCAACGAGCGGGGGGGTCCGAGCGGGGCCAACGTCCTGACTTTC. Translated, it gives CAINERGGPSGANVLTF.

This chain uses TRBV7-2 with TRBJ1-2, with D tentatively TRBD1 (6 bases). CDR1 and CDR2 (germline): SGHTA, FQGNSA. The CDR3 runs 13 residues. Trimming cost V 5 bases and J 3 bases, with 10 bases left between them. CDR3 in DNA: TGTGCCAGCAGCCAGGGGCTGTACTATGGCTACACCTTC. This gives the protein CASSQGLYYGYTF.

The V call is TRBV5-4, the J call TRBJ1-2; maybe TRBD1 (5 bases). Germline V gives CDR1 SGHNT, CDR2 YYREEE (reference sequence). V shed 1 base and J shed 5 bases, with 12 bases lying between them. The CDR3 extends over 14 amino acids. In DNA, the CDR3 is TGTGCCAGCAGCTTGATGGCAGGGATGTATGGCTACACCTTC. Amino acid sequence: CASSLMAGMYGYTF.

V usage is TRBV20-1 and J usage is TRBJ1-6; D possibly corresponds to TRBD1 (6 bases). CDR1 is DFQATT, CDR2 SNEGSKA, per germline (reference sequence). The CDR3 length is 15 residues. Between the trimmed V and J ends, which lost 3 bases and 0 bases, there was a span of 9 bases. This CDR3 reads CSASQGSSYNSPLHF. The CDR3 region has the DNA TGCAGTGCTAGTCAGGGGTCCTCCTATAATTCACCCCTCCACTTT.

The J gene is TRBJ1-2, the V gene TRBV28, with TRBD1 identical over 9 bases. V gave up 6 bases and J gave up 4 bases; unmatched junction bases: 12. Germline loops: CDR1 MDHEN, CDR2 SYDVKM. The length of the CDR3 is 16 residues. This CDR3 is CASSFGTGRLGYGYTF. The CDR3 nucleotides are TGTGCCAGCAGCTTCGGGACAGGGAGATTGGGCTATGGCTACACCTTC.

The chain couples TRBV6-5 to TRBJ2-3; tentatively, D is TRBD1 (7 bases). Germline CDR1 reads MNHEY; CDR2 reads SVGAGI. The CDR3 runs 14 residues. V shed 11 bases and J shed 3 bases, with 18 bases lying between them. CDR3: CALSRGAGTDTQYF. Written as DNA, the CDR3 is TGTGCCCTTAGCAGGGGGGCAGGAACAGATACGCAGTATTTT.

This sequence joins TRBV5-1 and TRBJ2-3, with 7 bases that match TRBD2. J was trimmed by 2 bases and V by 5 bases; bases with no gene match: 11. The CDR3 has 16 residues. Germline V gene sequence: CDR1 SGHRS, CDR2 YFSETQ. CDR3 loop: CASRASGGIPTDTQYF. In DNA form, the CDR3 reads TGCGCCAGCAGAGCTAGCGGAGGAATTCCCACAGATACGCAGTATTTT.

This clone was seen once. The gene calls are TRBV7-6 and TRBJ1-4; the match to TRBD1 covers 8 bases. V shed 5 bases and J 6 bases; nucleotides not matched to a gene: 11. CDR3 length equals 16 residues. Germline lookup yields CDR1 SGHVS and CDR2 FNYEAQ. The CDR3 loop is CASSPSPTGGDEKLFF. As DNA, the CDR3 is TGTGCCAGCAGCCCATCCCCCACAGGGGGGGATGAAAAACTGTTTTTT.

The rearrangement links TRBV6-1 to TRBJ2-1; 7 positions agree with TRBD2. The germline V gene has CDR1 MNHNS and CDR2 SASEGT. V was clipped by 4 bases and J by 3 bases; unmatched bases: 6. The CDR3 contains 15 residues. Here the CDR3 DNA reads TGTGCCAGCAGTGGGGGCCAGCGGGACTACAATGAGCAGTTCTTC. Protein: CASSGGQRDYNEQFF.

The chain has TRBV7-2 and TRBJ2-1, with D unresolved. The CDR3 extends over 15 amino acids. V lost 2 bases and J lost 4, with 12 bases in between. CDR1 and CDR2 (germline): SGHTA, FQGNSA. The CDR3 protein is CASSLSNPLYNEQFF. The CDR3 DNA is TGTGCCAGCAGCTTATCTAACCCTCTGTACAATGAGCAGTTCTTC.

This chain links TRBV5-1 with TRBJ1-2, with a possible D match to TRBD1 (5 bases). Germline V lookup: CDR1 SGHRS, CDR2 YFSETQ. V dropped 0 bases and J dropped 2 bases, with 14 bases sitting between them. The CDR3 is 16 amino acids. CDR3 loop: CASSLVGAGTNYGYTF. In DNA, the CDR3 is TGCGCCAGCAGCTTGGTGGGCGCGGGGACCAACTATGGCTACACCTTC.

J is TRBJ2-2 and V is TRBV4-3, with 7 bases matching TRBD1. The germline gives CDR1 LGHNA, CDR2 YSLEER. The CDR3 totals 18 residues. V shed 0 bases, J shed 3 bases, and the junction held 10 bases outside the gene matches. This CDR3 is CASSQDDRAVGHTGELFF. DNA for the CDR3: TGCGCCAGCAGCCAAGATGACAGGGCAGTCGGTCACACCGGGGAGCTGTTTTTT.

The rearrangement uses TRBV5-1 and TRBJ2-2, with D perhaps matching TRBD1 (6 bases). Germline values: CDR1 SGHRS, CDR2 YFSETQ. The CDR3 covers 13 residues. Trimming took off 4 bases at V and 8 bases at J, with 12 bases between the two ends. The CDR3: CASSQTGQGELFF. In DNA form, the CDR3 reads TGCGCCAGCAGCCAGACAGGACAAGGGGAGCTGTTTTTT. Together with reference TRBV5-1 and TRBJ2-2, the CDR3 gives the full variable domain: KAGVTQTPRYLIKTRGQQVTLSCSPISGHRSVSWYQQTPGQGLQFLFEYFSETQRNKGNFPGRFSGRQFSNSRSEMNVSTLELGDSALYLCASSQTGQGELFFGEGSRLTVL.

This chain links TRBV2 with TRBJ1-1; 8 nucleotides match TRBD1. The CDR3 is 15 amino acids. The J segment lost 1 base and the V segment lost 5 bases, leaving 6 bases of the junction unmatched. Germline CDR1 and CDR2: SNHLY and FYNNEI. The CDR3 reads CASSYYRGTNTEAFF. The DNA of the CDR3 is TGTGCCAGCAGTTACTACAGGGGGACGAACACTGAAGCTTTCTTT.

The chain couples TRBV11-2 to TRBJ1-1, with 9 bases that match TRBD1. J was trimmed by 4 bases and V by 0 bases; bases with no gene match: 6. The CDR3 consists of 16 residues. CDR1 and CDR2 (germline): SGHAT, FQNNGV. CDR3 residues: CASSLDSGQGSTEAFF. The CDR3 region has the DNA TGTGCCAGCAGCTTAGATTCGGGACAGGGCTCCACTGAAGCTTTCTTT.

J is TRBJ1-3 and V is TRBV11-2; the D gene is possibly TRBD1 (5 bases). V gave up 7 bases and J gave up 3 bases, with 16 bases separating them. The CDR3 runs to 15 residues. From germline, CDR1 is SGHAT and CDR2 FQNNGV. The CDR3 reads CASTRTSGNGNTIYF. The CDR3 nucleotides read TGTGCCAGCACAAGGACATCCGGCAATGGAAACACCATATATTTT.

The chain uses TRBV7-9 and TRBJ2-1; 8 positions match TRBD1. This CDR3 is 14 amino acids long. V shed 5 bases and J 6 bases; nucleotides not matched to a gene: 6. The germline CDR1 and CDR2 sequences are SEHNR and FQNEAQ (reference sequence). The CDR3 loop is CASSPGQAPNEQFF. CDR3 DNA sequence: TGTGCCAGCAGCCCGGGACAGGCCCCCAATGAGCAGTTCTTC.

This sequence joins TRBV14 and TRBJ2-7, with 7 bases that match TRBD1. J was trimmed by 4 bases and V by 1 base; bases with no gene match: 7. The CDR3 is 15 amino acids. Germline values: CDR1 SGHDN, CDR2 FVKESK. The chain's CDR3 is CASSQGQGLGYEQYF. The CDR3 DNA sequence: TGTGCCAGCAGCCAAGGACAGGGTCTGGGTTACGAGCAGTACTTC.

This clone has only one observation. The chain is built from TRBV19 and TRBJ1-1; possibly TRBD1 for D (5 bases). Trimming cost V 4 bases and J 11 bases, with 17 bases left between them. Germline V gene data show CDR1 as LNHDA and CDR2 as SQIVND (reference sequence). The CDR3 totals 13 residues. This CDR3 reads CASSKGPRETAFF. CDR3 DNA: TGTGCCAGTAGTAAGGGGCCGCGGGAGACTGCTTTCTTT.

This clone has just one count. The chain employs TRBV21-1 and TRBJ1-1; no check of the table's D call, TRBD1, against the DNA was made. TRBV21-1 is a pseudogene locus. This CDR3 is built from 13 residues. The CDR3 DNA sequence: TGTGCCAGCACCACCAAAAGGGGGACTGAAGCTTTCTTT. It yields the protein CASTTKRGTEAFF.

This sequence joins TRBV10-1 and TRBJ2-2; a weak D match, TRBD2 (5 bases). The CDR3 extends over 13 amino acids. V lost 5 bases and J 7 bases, leaving 11 bases between the germline ends. CDR1 and CDR2 from the germline V gene are WNHNN and SYGVQD (reference sequence). CDR3: CASSPTSHGELFF. DNA for the CDR3: TGCGCCAGCAGTCCAACTAGTCACGGGGAGCTGTTTTTT.

The rearrangement joins TRBV4-3 to TRBJ2-5, with a possible D match to TRBD2 (5 bases). Per the germline V gene, CDR1 is LGHNA and CDR2 is YSLEER. The V gene lost 3 bases and the J gene lost 5 bases, with 16 bases spanning the gap. The CDR3 loop spans 15 amino acids. DNA for the CDR3: TGCGCCAGCAGCCAGGATTGGGCAGGCGGGGAGACCCAGTACTTC. It encodes CASSQDWAGGETQYF.

In this sample, this clone turned up once. J is TRBJ2-7 and V is TRBV3-1 (or the pseudogene TRBV3-2); TRBD2 is a possible D gene (5 bases). This CDR3 is 14 amino acids long. Germline-derived CDR1 and CDR2 are LGHDT and YNNKEL (reference sequence). The V gene lost 1 base and the J gene lost 5 bases, with 12 bases spanning the gap. CDR3 DNA: TGTGCCAGCAGCCAAGCAGAGGGTCCCCACGAGCAGTACTTC. Its protein product is CASSQAEGPHEQYF.